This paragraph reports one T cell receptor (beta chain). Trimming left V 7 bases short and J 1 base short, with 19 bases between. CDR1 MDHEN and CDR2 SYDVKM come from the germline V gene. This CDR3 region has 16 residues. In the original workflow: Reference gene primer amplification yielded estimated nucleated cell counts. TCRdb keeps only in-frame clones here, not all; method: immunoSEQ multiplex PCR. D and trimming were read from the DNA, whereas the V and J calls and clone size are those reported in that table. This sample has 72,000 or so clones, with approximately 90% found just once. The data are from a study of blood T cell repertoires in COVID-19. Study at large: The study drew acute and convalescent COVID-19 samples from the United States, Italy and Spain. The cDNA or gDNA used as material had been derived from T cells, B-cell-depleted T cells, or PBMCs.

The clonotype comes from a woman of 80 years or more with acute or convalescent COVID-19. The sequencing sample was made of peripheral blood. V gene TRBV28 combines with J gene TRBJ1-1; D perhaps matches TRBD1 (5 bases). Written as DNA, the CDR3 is TGTGCCAGCACTTACCTCCCGGGACTTACGAACACTGAAGCTTTCTTT. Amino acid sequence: CASTYLPGLTNTEAFF.